The 30 T cell receptor beta chains reported below all come from one sample, sequenced in a study of T cell responses to AZD1222 COVID-19 vaccine. Only in-frame clones appear in the TCRdb table, and some are missing; sequencing was by immunoSEQ multiplex PCR. There are around 130,000 clones in the sample; roughly nine tenths occur only once, and over 8% lies in the top ten. Sequencing was performed on peripheral blood, taken 28 days after the second AZD1222 dose. These receptors were collected from an adult who received the AZD1222 COVID-19 vaccine.

The chain couples TRBV6-4 to TRBJ1-2, with TRBD1 identical over 7 bases. V was clipped by 6 bases and J by 8 bases; unmatched bases: 12. Germline V lookup: CDR1 MRHNA, CDR2 SNTAGT. The CDR3 spans 14 residues. Written as DNA, the CDR3 is TGTGCCAGCAGGCAAACAGGGGCCAACAACGGCTACACCTTC. This translates into CASRQTGANNGYTF.

The CDR3 sequence is CASSLVHEQFF. For the CDR3, the DNA is TGTGCCAGCAGCTTAGTCCATGAGCAGTTCTTC. The chain couples TRBV7-9 to TRBJ2-1; no clear D gene. Per the germline V gene, CDR1 is SEHNR and CDR2 is FQNEAQ (reference sequence). V was trimmed by 1 base and J by 8 bases, leaving 3 bases between them. The CDR3 covers 11 residues.

V is TRBV12-3 or TRBV12-4 and J is TRBJ2-1, with D possibly being TRBD1 (5 bases). This CDR3 has 13 residues. Deletions cut 6 bases from V and 6 bases from J, with 12 bases between. The CDR3 loop reads CASRRGLGNEQFF. The CDR3 region has the DNA TGTGCCAGCAGAAGGGGCCTGGGCAATGAGCAGTTCTTC.

The gene calls are TRBV19 and TRBJ1-1; D possibly corresponds to TRBD1 (6 bases). The length of the CDR3 is 13 residues. Germline CDR1 LNHDA, CDR2 SQIVND (reference sequence). V lost 0 bases and J lost 6, with 8 bases in between. CDR3 loop: CASSIDRGAEAFF. In DNA form, the CDR3 reads TGTGCCAGTAGTATAGATAGGGGGGCTGAAGCTTTCTTT.

V is TRBV21-1 and J is TRBJ2-2; the D segment call TRBD1 is taken from the table without a DNA check. TRBV21-1 constitutes a pseudogene. This CDR3 is 16 amino acids long. The CDR3 coding sequence is TGTGCCAGCAGCAGCAGACAGGGGTTAGGCACCGGGGAGCTGTTTTTT. Protein product: CASSSRQGLGTGELFF.

This chain's CDR3 is CASSQAKEGDEQFF. The CDR3 DNA is TGTGCCAGCAGCCAAGCCAAGGAAGGGGATGAGCAGTTCTTC. This chain connects TRBV3-1 (or the pseudogene TRBV3-2) to TRBJ2-1; possible D gene TRBD1, 5 bases. Deletions cut 1 base from V and 8 bases from J, with 12 bases between. The CDR3 is made up of 14 amino acids. In germline, CDR1 is LGHDT, CDR2 YNNKEL (reference sequence).

The chain combines TRBV7-3 with TRBJ2-3; TRBD2 is a possible D gene (6 bases). Germline values: CDR1 SGHTA, CDR2 FQGTGA. This CDR3 has 14 amino acids. V shed 4 bases and J shed 4 bases, with 12 bases lying between them. The CDR3 sequence: CASSSGLMSDTQYF. The CDR3 DNA is TGTGCCAGCAGCTCCGGACTAATGTCAGATACGCAGTATTTT.

The genes are TRBV21-1 and TRBJ2-7; no check of the table's D call, TRBD2, against the DNA was made. TRBV21-1 is termed a pseudogene. The CDR3 consists of 17 residues. CDR3 sequence (DNA): TGTGCCAGCAGCAAAGGTCCTAGCGGGGGGCCCTCCTACGAGCAGTACTTC. Translation gives CASSKGPSGGPSYEQYF.

The chain links TRBV7-8 to TRBJ2-2; 7 bases fit TRBD1. Germline CDR1 and CDR2: SGHVS and FQNEAQ. The CDR3 runs 16 residues. Unmatched junction bases numbered 9, after V lost 5 bases and J lost 3 bases. The CDR3 loop reads CASSREQGLHTGELFF. The CDR3 DNA is TGTGCCAGCAGCCGTGAACAGGGGCTCCACACCGGGGAGCTGTTTTTT.

The V gene is TRBV29-1, the J gene TRBJ1-4; D is perhaps TRBD1 (6 bases). The CDR3 is made up of 12 amino acids. Germline CDR1 is SQVTM and CDR2 is ANQGSEA. Trimming stripped 6 bases from V and 14 bases from J, with 19 bases between. The CDR3 nucleotides are TGCAGCGTATCAAGGGGGGTCGATGGTCTGTTTTTT. This codes for CSVSRGVDGLFF.

The chain couples TRBV10-2 to TRBJ1-5; D is ambiguous. Trimming took off 8 bases at V and 3 bases at J, with 17 bases between the two ends. In germline, CDR1 is WSHSY, CDR2 SAAADI. CDR3 length: 15 residues. The CDR3 region has the DNA TGCGCCAGCCCCGACTATCCGAGATTCAATCAGCCCCAGCATTTT. Protein: CASPDYPRFNQPQHF.

This chain links TRBV25-1 with TRBJ2-6, with D uncertain. Germline CDR1 is MGHDK and CDR2 is SYGVNS. V was trimmed by 5 bases and J by 2 bases, leaving 7 bases between them. This CDR3 spans 14 amino acids. CDR3 nucleotides: TGTGCCAGCAGTTGGGCAGCTGGGGCCAACGTCCTGACTTTC. Residues: CASSWAAGANVLTF.

The genes are TRBV4-1 and TRBJ2-7; D perhaps matches TRBD2 (5 bases). Per germline, CDR1 MGHRA and CDR2 YSYEKL. Trimming cost V 0 bases and J 2 bases, with 17 bases left between them. The CDR3 loop spans 17 amino acids. CDR3 region: CASSQDAGRGTAYEQYF. CDR3 coding DNA: TGCGCCAGCAGCCAAGATGCAGGACGGGGTACGGCCTACGAGCAGTACTTC.

This chain connects TRBV7-2 to TRBJ2-1, with D tentatively TRBD1 (5 bases). Trimming removed 3 bases from V and 3 bases from J, with 6 bases in between. The CDR3 runs to 13 residues. Germline CDR1 is SGHTA and CDR2 is FQGNSA. CDR3 loop: CASSFDSYNEQFF. DNA of the CDR3: TGTGCCAGCAGCTTCGACAGCTACAATGAGCAGTTCTTC.

The chain joins TRBV6-5 to TRBJ2-1; TRBD2 is a possible D gene (6 bases). The CDR3 contains 15 residues. V was trimmed by 0 bases and J by 8 bases, leaving 14 bases between them. The V gene's germline CDR1 is MNHEY and CDR2 SVGAGI. The CDR3 is CASSYSGLEWYEQFF. CDR3 nucleotides: TGTGCCAGCAGTTACTCGGGACTGGAGTGGTATGAGCAGTTCTTC.

The chain combines TRBV29-1 with TRBJ2-7; D ambiguous. The CDR3 covers 11 residues. Trimming removed 0 bases from V and 5 bases from J, with 5 bases in between. Germline CDR1 is SQVTM and CDR2 is ANQGSEA. The CDR3 sequence is CSVEDRDEQYF. The CDR3 DNA follows: TGCAGCGTTGAAGATAGAGACGAGCAGTACTTC.

This chain connects TRBV19 to TRBJ1-5, with D unresolved. Trimming took off 5 bases at V and 10 bases at J, with 15 bases between the two ends. This CDR3 spans 13 amino acids. Germline V gene sequence: CDR1 LNHDA, CDR2 SQIVND (reference sequence). In nucleotides, the CDR3 is TGTGCCAGTAGTGAGATGGCGGGAACCCCCCAGCATTTT. Translating gives CASSEMAGTPQHF. Combining the CDR3 with reference TRBV19 and TRBJ1-5 gives the whole variable domain DGGITQSPKYLFRKEGQNVTLSCEQNLNHDAMYWYRQDPGQGLRLIYYSQIVNDFQKGDIAEGYSVSREKKESFPLTVTSAQKNPTAFYLCASSEMAGTPQHFGDGTRLSIL.

V gene TRBV6-5 combines with J gene TRBJ1-4; 8 bases are a match to TRBD1. Germline V gene data show CDR1 as MNHEY and CDR2 as SVGAGI. The CDR3 runs to 14 residues. The V gene end was trimmed by 6 bases and the J gene end by 5 bases; junction bases not matched to a gene: 5. CDR3 amino acids: CASSQQGENEKLFF. The CDR3 nucleotides are TGTGCCAGCAGCCAACAGGGGGAGAATGAAAAACTGTTTTTT.

The V gene is TRBV7-8, the J gene TRBJ1-5; D is unclear. Germline lookup yields CDR1 SGHVS and CDR2 FQNEAQ. V lost 1 base and J 6 bases, leaving 7 bases between the germline ends. The CDR3 length is 13 residues. CDR3 in amino acids: CASSLERPQPQHF. For the CDR3, the DNA is TGTGCCAGCAGCTTAGAACGGCCTCAGCCCCAGCATTTT.

This chain uses TRBV27 with TRBJ2-7, with 8 bases fitting TRBD1. Trimming took 0 bases from V and 3 from J; bases not matched to a gene: 4. There are 15 residues in the CDR3. From germline, CDR1 is MNHEY and CDR2 SMNVEV (reference sequence). The chain's CDR3 is CASSLSPTGGYEQYF. The CDR3 coding sequence is TGTGCCAGCAGTTTATCCCCCACAGGGGGCTACGAGCAGTACTTC.

The chain is built from TRBV6-1 and TRBJ2-7; maybe TRBD2 (6 bases). Trimming took 2 bases from V and 1 from J, leaving 9 bases between them. The CDR3 has 14 amino acids. CDR1 is MNHNS, CDR2 SASEGT, per germline. CDR3 nucleotide sequence: TGTGCCAGCAGTGAACCGGGAGATTCCTACGAGCAGTACTTC. Amino acid sequence: CASSEPGDSYEQYF.

Concerning this clone itself: This sample also contains other DNA sequences that code for the same CDR3. The genes are TRBV3-1 (or the pseudogene TRBV3-2) and TRBJ1-1; 11 nucleotides agree with TRBD1. Germline V gives CDR1 LGHDT, CDR2 YNNKEL (reference sequence). J lost 11 bases, V lost 1 base, and 3 bases had no gene match. The CDR3 covers 13 residues. CDR3 sequence reads: CASSQGTGGRAFF. The CDR3 bases are TGTGCCAGCAGCCAAGGGACAGGGGGCCGGGCTTTCTTT.

As regards this clone: Compared with germline, one end of the junction differs, possibly owing to a read error. The genes are TRBV13 and TRBJ1-1, with D uncertain. The germline gives CDR1 PRHDT, CDR2 FYEKMQ (reference sequence). CDR3 size: 15 residues. The CDR3 nucleotides are TGTGCCAGCAGTTTAGGGCAGCTTATGGACACTGAAGCTTTCTTT. Its protein product is CASSLGQLMDTEAFF.

This rearrangement joins TRBV7-2 to TRBJ1-2; D gene ambiguous. Germline values: CDR1 SGHTA, CDR2 FQGNSA. The CDR3 extends over 14 amino acids. Trimming cost V 0 bases and J 6 bases, with 11 bases left between them. The CDR3 loop reads CASSLALQPHGYTF. The CDR3 DNA is TGTGCCAGCAGCTTAGCGCTACAGCCCCATGGCTACACCTTC.

The rearrangement uses TRBV9 and TRBJ2-5, with 9 bases aligning to TRBD1. Germline V gene data show CDR1 as SGDLS and CDR2 as YYNGEE. With 2 bases clipped from V and 4 bases from J, the junction kept 3 bases outside the gene matches. CDR3 length: 14 amino acids. DNA of the CDR3: TGTGCCAGCAGCGTGCAGGACAGGGGAGAGACCCAGTACTTC. Its translation: CASSVQDRGETQYF.

The chain has TRBV15 and TRBJ2-5; D is ambiguous. CDR3 length equals 13 residues. Germline CDR1 is LNHNV and CDR2 is YYDKDF (reference sequence). V gave up 3 bases and J gave up 1 base, with 6 bases separating them. The CDR3 is CATSREFQETQYF. For the CDR3, the DNA is TGTGCCACCAGCAGGGAATTCCAAGAGACCCAGTACTTC.

The chain employs TRBV11-2 and TRBJ2-5, with no clear D. The CDR3 sequence is 15 residues long. V shed 5 bases and J shed 1 base, with 14 bases lying between them. Germline CDR1 reads SGHAT; CDR2 reads FQNNGV. The CDR3 coding sequence is TGTGCCAGCAGCGCCCGCTCTGCGTCCCAAGAGACCCAGTACTTC. It translates to CASSARSASQETQYF. Full variable domain (rest looked up from reference TRBV11-2 and TRBJ2-5): EAGVAQSPRYKIIEKRQSVAFWCNPISGHATLYWYQQILGQGPKLLIQFQNNGVVDDSQLPKDRFSAERLKGVDSTLKIQPAKLEDSAVYLCASSARSASQETQYFGPGTRLLVL.

This chain links TRBV11-2 with TRBJ1-1; TRBD1 agrees at 11 bases. CDR3 length: 13 residues. V lost 5 bases to trimming and J lost 10 bases; unmatched junction nucleotides: 6. Germline CDR1 SGHAT, CDR2 FQNNGV. The CDR3 here is CASSLGQGAAAFF. CDR3 coding DNA: TGTGCCAGCAGCCTTGGACAGGGGGCCGCAGCTTTCTTT.

V gene TRBV7-9 combines with J gene TRBJ1-4, with TRBD1 as a possible D gene (5 bases). The CDR3 is 13 residues long. V gave up 5 bases and J gave up 8 bases, with 12 bases separating them. CDR1 and CDR2 (germline): SEHNR, FQNEAQ (reference sequence). The CDR3 bases are TGTGCCAGCAGCCAAAGGGGCGAGGAAAAACTGTTTTTT. It yields the protein CASSQRGEEKLFF.

The chain recombines TRBV18 with TRBJ1-2; the D gene is possibly TRBD1 (5 bases). The germline V and J ends were trimmed by 3 bases and 1 base, with 15 bases remaining between them. This CDR3 region has 16 residues. From germline, CDR1 is KGHSH and CDR2 LQKENI. The CDR3 region has the DNA TGTGCCAGCTCACCCGGGGCAGGGCCAAATAACTATGGCTACACCTTC. Its translation: CASSPGAGPNNYGYTF.